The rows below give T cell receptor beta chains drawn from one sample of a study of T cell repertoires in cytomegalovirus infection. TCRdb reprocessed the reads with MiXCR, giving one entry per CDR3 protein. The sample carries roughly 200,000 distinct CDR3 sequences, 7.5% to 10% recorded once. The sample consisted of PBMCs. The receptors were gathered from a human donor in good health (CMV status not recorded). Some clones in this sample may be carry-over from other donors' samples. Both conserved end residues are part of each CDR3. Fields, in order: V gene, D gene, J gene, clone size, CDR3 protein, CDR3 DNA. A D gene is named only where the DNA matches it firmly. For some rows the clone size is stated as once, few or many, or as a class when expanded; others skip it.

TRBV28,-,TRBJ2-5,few,CASSSSAQGGETQYF,TGTGCCAGCAGTTCGTCGGCGCAGGGCGGAGAGACCCAGTACTTC
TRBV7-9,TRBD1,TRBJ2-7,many,CASSSPLTGAPSYEQYF,TGTGCCAGCAGCTCACCGCTCACAGGGGCTCCCTCCTACGAGCAGTACTTC
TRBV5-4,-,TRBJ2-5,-,CASSLTGREETQYF,TGTGCCAGCAGCTTGACAGGGAGGGAAGAGACCCAGTACTTC
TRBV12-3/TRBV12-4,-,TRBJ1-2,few,CASSSPDRGNYGYTF,TGTGCCAGCAGTTCCCCTGACCGGGGTAACTATGGCTACACCTTC
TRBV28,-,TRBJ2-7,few,CASSLWSVFYEQYF,TGTGCCAGCAGTTTATGGTCCGTTTTCTACGAGCAGTACTTC
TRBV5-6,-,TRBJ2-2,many,CASRGRSGAGELFF,TGTGCCAGCAGGGGGAGGTCGGGGGCCGGGGAGCTGTTTTTT
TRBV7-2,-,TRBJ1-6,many,CASSPQGTTYNSPLHF,TGTGCCAGCAGCCCCCAGGGGACTACCTATAATTCACCCCTCCACTTT
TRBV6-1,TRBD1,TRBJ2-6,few,CASSFTGQPPNGGLTF,TGTGCCAGCAGTTTCACGGGACAGCCCCCCAACGGCGGCCTGACTTTC
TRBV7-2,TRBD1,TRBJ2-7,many,CASSLAGTETYEQYF,TGTGCCAGCAGCTTAGCCGGGACAGAGACCTACGAGCAGTACTTC
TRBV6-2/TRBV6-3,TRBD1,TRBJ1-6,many,CASSGRDRGSPLHF,TGTGCCAGCAGCGGCCGGGACAGGGGTTCACCCCTCCACTTT
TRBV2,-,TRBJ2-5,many,CASSGGSLLKETQYF,TGTGCCAGCAGCGGAGGGTCCCTACTAAAAGAGACCCAGTACTTC
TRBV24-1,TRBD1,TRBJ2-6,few,CATSDRQGTERGANVLTF,TGTGCCACCAGTGATCGACAGGGGACTGAAAGAGGGGCCAACGTCCTGACTTTC